Given below is one T cell receptor (beta chain) in context. Which antigen it targets is not known. Per-nucleotide qualities are absent, and no much larger clonotype sits a single base away. The collaborating institutions used their own protocols to collect whole blood in K2EDTA tubes. For TCRbeta analysis, collaborators shipped samples in one of three forms: frozen whole blood, isolated PBMCs, or DNA extracted from either of those sample types. This record belongs to a study of blood T cell repertoires in COVID-19 (dated by TCRdb to between 2020 and 2021). Background for the entire study: Samples from collaborators originated in the United States, Italy and Spain and spanned both the acute and convalescent phases of COVID-19. The material from the prospective study consisted of cDNA or gDNA derived from T cells, B-cell-depleted T cells, or PBMCs. The dataset comprised deeply sampled blood TCRbeta repertoires from subjects exposed to, actively infected with, or recovered from COVID-19. The repertoires were made available in a free public database intended to serve as a resource for research on the immune response to SARS-CoV-2. Samples came from the ongoing ImmuneRACE study (first 160 participants) plus 1,254 subjects from 6 global collaborators. Nearly every sample came with metadata listing a de-identified subject ID, COVID-19 status, age in years and sex. Where HLA class I and class II types were available, the types were taken from metadata supplied by the sample provider, not from assay-based typing. Overall study results and their limits: How much clinical and demographic metadata was included differed by source and by participant, and the metadata was provided uncurated.

TCRbeta CDR3 regions were amplified from genomic DNA using the immunoSEQ Assay, a bias-controlled multiplex PCR. On the study's bioinformatics: Within the assay, amplification of reference gene primers was used to estimate how many nucleated cells each sample contained. To quantify the absolute abundance of each unique TCRbeta CDR3 rearrangement, sequence reads were collapsed and filtered. For each sample, productive Simpson clonality was calculated by taking the square root of Simpson's diversity index across productive rearrangements. This immuneACCESS table, as held by TCRdb, lists in-frame sequences with V and J called but not all clones. Of the missing ones, under half trace to an unresolved V gene in checked studies; the others have no known cause. V, J and clone size reflect that table, while D and trimming were determined from the DNA. Present in this sample are more than 250,000 clones, roughly 86% of which were seen just once. The top ten constitute less than 4.5% of the sample.

From the cysteine up to the phenylalanine, the CDR3 has a length of 14 residues. Only CDR3 DNA remains: 42 bases, in frame from the first base. CDR1 and CDR2, per the germline V gene, are SGHRS and YFSETQ. Trimming accounts for 7 bases at V and 5 bases at J, while the number of junction bases matched to no gene is 12. Material for sequencing was peripheral blood. The receptor's source is a man aged 18 to 30 with active or convalescent COVID-19. Recombination linked TRBV5-1 to TRBJ2-7; 7 central bases correspond to TRBD1. The nucleotide sequence is TGCGCCAGCTCCAGGGACAGCACAACCAACGAGCAGTACTTC. It translates as CASSRDSTTNEQYF.